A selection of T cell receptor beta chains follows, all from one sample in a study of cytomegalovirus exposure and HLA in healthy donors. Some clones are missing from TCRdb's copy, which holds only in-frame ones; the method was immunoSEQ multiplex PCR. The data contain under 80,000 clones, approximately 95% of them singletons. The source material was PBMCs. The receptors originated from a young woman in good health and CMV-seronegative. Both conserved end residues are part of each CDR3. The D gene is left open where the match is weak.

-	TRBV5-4	CASSPSRREAGNTIYF
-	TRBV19	CASSPQAPEETQYF
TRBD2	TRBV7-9	CASSPGLAGGSSYNEQFF
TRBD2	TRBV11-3	CASSLRVGTTYEQYF
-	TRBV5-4	CASSPTSNEQFF
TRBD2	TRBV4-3	CASSRGGEYEQYF
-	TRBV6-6	CASSPRRPDKGETQYF
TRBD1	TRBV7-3	CAGVGQGLYEQYF
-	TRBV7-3	CASSPGYTGELFF
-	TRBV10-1	CASSESEESGELFF
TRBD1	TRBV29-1	CSVAGRTGGGGEKLFF
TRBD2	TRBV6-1	CASSESGGGGYNEQFF
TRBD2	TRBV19	CASSTGLATNEQFF
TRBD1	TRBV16	CASSHDRAYEQYF
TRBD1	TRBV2	CASRETGGSGNTIYF
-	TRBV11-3	CASSLVGSRGNEQFF
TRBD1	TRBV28	CASSLLSRGSTEAFF
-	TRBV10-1	CASSENRVSGYTF
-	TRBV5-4	CASSSYPGDTQYF
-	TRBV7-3	CASSPRDTGELFF
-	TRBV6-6	CASSRTMGSRGGGYTF
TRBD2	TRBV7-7	CASKRDGGVAGELFF
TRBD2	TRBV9	CASSPTGTSGYEQYF
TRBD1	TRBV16	CASSQSGQGNQPQHF
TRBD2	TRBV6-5	CASRFGGAGGELFF
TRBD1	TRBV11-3	CASTATGEDEKLFF
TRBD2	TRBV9	CASSVGLAGGTGELFF
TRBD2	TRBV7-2	CASRLGAGGRDTQYF
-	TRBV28	CASSPWTSAGEKLFF
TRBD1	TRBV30	CAGRDRGFSGYTF
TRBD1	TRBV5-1	CASSSTGSSYNSPLHF
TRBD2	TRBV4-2	CASSQSPSGGAVIVDNEQFF
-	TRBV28	CASSKRYNEQFF
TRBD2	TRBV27	CASSPRAPSGNSYEQYF
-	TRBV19	CASSLGRGKGYEQYF
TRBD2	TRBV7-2	CASRGGPTSGRNEQFF
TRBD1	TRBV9	CASRDTTGHSNYGYTF
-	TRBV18	CASSGTSTYEQYF
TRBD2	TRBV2	CASRRLARSDTQYF
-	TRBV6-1	CASSGDSEQSEQYF
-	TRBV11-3	CASSLVASAAYNEQFF
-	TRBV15	CATQDPWAYEQYF
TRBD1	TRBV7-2	CASSLAGQGATGYTF
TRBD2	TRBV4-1	CASSHSTGLAGGNEQFF
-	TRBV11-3	CASSDPLDYEQYF
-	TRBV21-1	CASGQGGSGNTIYF
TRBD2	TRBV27	CASIRGEGDVNEQFF
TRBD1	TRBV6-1	CASSTGQGAETQYF
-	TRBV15	CATSRDPPGSGELFF
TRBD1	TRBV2	CASTGRRTGDNEQFF
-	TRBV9	CASSVAGDTNQPQHF
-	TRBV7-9	CASSLETGLKGELFF
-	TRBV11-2	CASSINVASTDTQYF
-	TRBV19	CASRPSTRTNEKLFF
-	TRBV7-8	CASSSPPGVEQYF
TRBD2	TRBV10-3	CAIAGPTSGETNTGELFF
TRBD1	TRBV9	CASSTGQGFIGTNEKLFF
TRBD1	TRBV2	CASSERQGRGGNTIYF
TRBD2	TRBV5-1	CASSLAGVSGSHEQYF
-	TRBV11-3	CASSLQGRSSYEQYF